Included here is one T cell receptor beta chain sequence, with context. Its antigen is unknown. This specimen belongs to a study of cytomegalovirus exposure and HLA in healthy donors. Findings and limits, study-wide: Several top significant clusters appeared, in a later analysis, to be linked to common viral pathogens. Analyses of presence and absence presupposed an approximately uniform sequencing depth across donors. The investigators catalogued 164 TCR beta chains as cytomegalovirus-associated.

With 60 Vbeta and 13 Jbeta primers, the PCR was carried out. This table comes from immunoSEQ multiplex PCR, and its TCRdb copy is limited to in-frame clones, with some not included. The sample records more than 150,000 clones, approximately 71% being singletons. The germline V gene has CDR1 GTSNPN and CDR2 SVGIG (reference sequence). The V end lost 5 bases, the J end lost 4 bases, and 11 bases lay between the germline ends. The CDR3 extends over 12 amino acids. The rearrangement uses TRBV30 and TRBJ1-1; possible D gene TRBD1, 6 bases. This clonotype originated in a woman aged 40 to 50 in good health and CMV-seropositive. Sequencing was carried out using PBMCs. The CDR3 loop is CAWEGVGTEAFF. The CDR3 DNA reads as TGTGCCTGGGAGGGGGTGGGCACTGAAGCTTTCTTT. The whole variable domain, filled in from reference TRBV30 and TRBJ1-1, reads SQTIHQWPATLVQPVGSPLSLECTVEGTSNPNLYWYRQAAGRGLQLLFYSVGIGQISSEVPQNLSASRPQDRQFILSSKKLLLSDSGFYLCAWEGVGTEAFFGQGTRLTVV.